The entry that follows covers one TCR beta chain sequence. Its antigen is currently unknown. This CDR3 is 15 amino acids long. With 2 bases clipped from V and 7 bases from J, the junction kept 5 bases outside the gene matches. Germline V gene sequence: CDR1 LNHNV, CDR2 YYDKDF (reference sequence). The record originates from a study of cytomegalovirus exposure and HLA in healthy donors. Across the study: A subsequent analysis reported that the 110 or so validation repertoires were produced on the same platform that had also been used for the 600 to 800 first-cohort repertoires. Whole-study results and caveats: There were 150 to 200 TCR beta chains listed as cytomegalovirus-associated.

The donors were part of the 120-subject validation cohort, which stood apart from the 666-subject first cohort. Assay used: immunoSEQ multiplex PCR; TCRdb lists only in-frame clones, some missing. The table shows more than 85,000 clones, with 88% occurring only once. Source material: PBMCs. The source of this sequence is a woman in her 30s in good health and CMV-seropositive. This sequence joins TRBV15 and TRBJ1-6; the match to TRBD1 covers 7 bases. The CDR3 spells CATSRRTGGNSPLHF. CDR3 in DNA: TGTGCCACCAGCAGACGGACAGGAGGGAATTCACCCCTCCACTTT.